This T cell receptor (beta chain) was profiled in a study of T-cell memory formation after mild COVID-19. TCR alpha and TCR beta cDNA libraries carrying sample barcodes and UMIs were produced by 5'RACE using constant-segment primers. TCRdb recomputed calls from the 5' RACE reads with MiXCR, one row per CDR3 protein. The top ten hold roughly 14% of the sample, which has 350,000 to 450,000 distinct CDR3 sequences, around 27% seen once. This clonotype has a handful of counts. As yet, its antigen is unknown. General study findings and limits: Cross-reactive memory apparently joined, as some responding clones appeared in pre-infection memory. Among CD4+ contracting clones, most were CM and EM, and CD8+ ones EMRA.

The CDR3 is made up of 15 amino acids. V was trimmed by 4 bases and J by 0 bases, leaving 10 bases between them. Germline-derived CDR1 and CDR2 are MNHNS and SASEGT. The sequence was obtained from an adult woman who had mild COVID-19 (a few samples of this study predate the infection). Cell type and time point are not known. The specimen was PBMCs or a T cell subset sorted from them (not recorded which). The chain combines TRBV6-1 with TRBJ2-1, with D unclear. CDR3 DNA sequence: TGTGCCAGCAGTGTGGACCGGAGCTCCTACAATGAGCAGTTCTTC. Protein: CASSVDRSSYNEQFF.